This note documents a single T cell receptor (beta chain) sequence. Its target is unknown. This entry comes from a study of shared clonotypes between healthy human individuals. Study-wide findings and caveats: All-four-donor shared clonotypes had higher generation probabilities than non-shared clonotypes did. Among the subsets, naive ones generally showed larger estimated richness than memory ones.

The assay ran at deep level. Profiled with immunoSEQ multiplex PCR; TCRdb holds only in-frame clones, not every one. The sample holds hundreds of thousands of clones, around 96% seen once. Germline-derived CDR1 and CDR2 are DFQATT and SNEGSKA (reference sequence). V lost 2 bases and J lost 8, with 9 bases in between. The CDR3 is 11 residues long. This clonotype was sampled from a woman in her 30s in good health. The sample comprised naive CD4+ T cells sorted from blood. The sample's subset: CD45RA+ positively selected. The chain couples TRBV20-1 to TRBJ1-1; D not certain. CDR3: CSARKRAEAFF. The CDR3 coding sequence is TGCAGTGCTAGAAAGAGAGCCGAAGCTTTCTTT.